What follows are 9 T cell receptor beta chains derived from one specimen sequenced in a study of blood T cell repertoires in COVID-19. Using immunoSEQ multiplex PCR, the repertoire was profiled, and TCRdb retains in-frame clones only, with some absent. The table lists about 160,000 clones, roughly 84% of them singletons. Sequenced input: peripheral blood. The source is a woman aged 80 or over with active or convalescent COVID-19.

The chain is built from TRBV4-1 and TRBJ2-1; no firm D call. Trimming removed 1 base from V and 0 bases from J, with 7 bases in between. CDR1 is MGHRA and CDR2 is YSYEKL in the germline V gene. CDR3 length: 15 residues. The CDR3 coding sequence is TGCGCCAGCAGCCAAGCTTACAGCTCCTACAATGAGCAGTTCTTC. Its protein product is CASSQAYSSYNEQFF.

The chain has TRBV27 and TRBJ1-1; the D gene is possibly TRBD1 (5 bases). There are 14 residues in the CDR3. From germline, CDR1 is MNHEY and CDR2 SMNVEV (reference sequence). V was cut by 7 bases and J by 5 bases, with 17 bases left in between. DNA for the CDR3: TGTGCCAGCACCGGAGTGGCAGGGCGGACTGAAGCTTTCTTT. Amino acids: CASTGVAGRTEAFF.

The genes are TRBV3-1 (or the pseudogene TRBV3-2) and TRBJ1-3; no clear D gene. This CDR3 is 14 amino acids long. Germline V CDR1 and CDR2: LGHDT, YNNKEL (reference sequence). V lost 1 base and J 3 bases, leaving 7 bases between the germline ends. This CDR3 reads CASSQAGSGNTIYF. DNA of the CDR3: TGTGCCAGCAGCCAAGCGGGGAGTGGAAACACCATATATTTT.

This clone was recorded many times. The same CDR3 also results from other DNA sequences found in this sample. The chain uses TRBV7-2 and TRBJ2-5; 15 bases are shared with TRBD2. The CDR3 spans 16 residues. Germline V gene data show CDR1 as SGHTA and CDR2 as FQGNSA. The trim removed 4 bases at V and 2 bases at J, leaving 2 bases unmatched. The CDR3, as DNA: TGTGCCAGCAGCTCCGGACTAGCGGGGGGGCAAGAGACCCAGTACTTC. Protein sequence: CASSSGLAGGQETQYF.

The chain couples TRBV5-1 to TRBJ1-2; possible D gene TRBD1, 5 bases. From germline, CDR1 is SGHRS and CDR2 YFSETQ. The CDR3 is 16 amino acids. Trimming took 3 bases from V and 3 from J, leaving 18 bases between them. The CDR3 loop is CASSSGGTGNYYGYTF. CDR3 nucleotides: TGCGCCAGCAGCTCCGGAGGGACGGGAAATTACTATGGCTACACCTTC.

In this sample, this clone turned up once. This chain joins TRBV27 and TRBJ2-2; 8 positions agree with TRBD1. Germline V gives CDR1 MNHEY, CDR2 SMNVEV (reference sequence). This CDR3 is 13 amino acids long. Trimming cost V 4 bases and J 6 bases; bases outside gene matches: 1. The DNA of the CDR3 is TGTGCCAGCAGTTCGGACAGGGCCGGGGAGCTGTTTTTT. Its translation is CASSSDRAGELFF.

There are a few counts of this clone. The V call is TRBV5-1, the J call TRBJ2-7, with D possibly matching TRBD1 (5 bases). Germline loops: CDR1 SGHRS, CDR2 YFSETQ. Trimming removed 1 base at V and 5 bases at J, with 10 bases between. This CDR3 comprises 13 residues. CDR3 nucleotide sequence: TGCGCCAGCAGCTTGAATCAGGGTCACGAGCAGTACTTC. It is translated as CASSLNQGHEQYF.

This clone has just one count. The chain couples TRBV5-8 to TRBJ1-6, with D possibly being TRBD1 (6 bases). The V end was cut by 3 bases, the J end by 7 bases, with 14 bases between. Germline CDR1 is SGHTS and CDR2 is YDEGEE. The CDR3 loop spans 15 amino acids. The CDR3 DNA reads as TGTGCCAGCAGCTCGCGTAGGACAGACAATTCACCCCTCCACTTT. It is translated as CASSSRRTDNSPLHF.

The chain links TRBV7-2 to TRBJ2-3, with D perhaps TRBD1 (6 bases). The germline V gene has CDR1 SGHTA and CDR2 FQGNSA. Trimming took off 0 bases at V and 5 bases at J, with 6 bases between the two ends. The CDR3 is 13 residues long. The CDR3 DNA sequence: TGTGCCAGCAGCTTAGCCAGGGGAGATACGCAGTATTTT. This gives the protein CASSLARGDTQYF.